This TCR beta chain is drawn from a study of blood T cells in healthy people across ages. The study's findings and limits: It was held that the diversity estimates obtained from one million T cells were underestimates.

The use of a sample-barcoded 5' primer and a J-beta primer mix characterized a second PCR of 7 to 11 cycles. One entry per CDR3 protein, called by TCRdb with MiXCR from the 5' RACE reads. The table lists about 1.4 million distinct CDR3 sequences, roughly 64% of them singletons. As regards this clonotype: Its specificity is not known.

This CDR3 contains 19 residues. CDR1 and CDR2 (germline): MGHDK, SYGVNS. V lost 8 bases and J lost 2, with 30 bases in between. The specimen sequenced was blood. This receptor was obtained from a man aged 18 to 29 in good health. This rearrangement joins TRBV25-1 to TRBJ1-1; D unresolved. Written as DNA, the CDR3 is TGTGCCAGCCCTCGAAAGGGCCTTCGTCCGGGCAACTATAACACTGAAGCTTTCTTT. This translates into CASPRKGLRPGNYNTEAFF. The whole variable domain, remainder taken from reference TRBV25-1 and TRBJ1-1, is EADIYQTPRYLVIGTGKKITLECSQTMGHDKMYWYQQDPGMELHLIHYSYGVNSTEKGDLSSESTVSRIRTEHFPLTLESARPSHTSQYLCASPRKGLRPGNYNTEAFFGQGTRLTVV.